These T cell receptor beta chains were read from a single sample in a study of cytomegalovirus exposure and HLA in healthy donors. Generated by immunoSEQ multiplex PCR, the TCRdb table keeps only in-frame clones and is missing some. The table has about 150,000 clones, 85% seen once. Sequencing was performed on PBMCs. The receptor set was obtained from a woman in her late teens or twenties in good health and CMV-seronegative. CDR3s include the opening cysteine and the closing phenylalanine or tryptophan. Fields, in order: clone size, D gene, V gene, J gene, CDR3 protein, CDR3 DNA. The D gene is left open where the match is weak. Some rows mark clone size as missing; the rest say once, few, many or name a class of expanded clone.

.	TRBD1	TRBV6-1	TRBJ2-7	CASSEFPPNLGQTNYEQYF	TGTGCCAGCAGTGAATTTCCTCCCAACTTGGGACAGACCAACTACGAGCAGTACTTC
.	TRBD2	TRBV11-2	TRBJ2-5	CASSLPGLARETQYF	TGTGCCAGCAGCCTGCCGGGACTAGCGCGAGAGACCCAGTACTTC
.	TRBD1	TRBV6-5	TRBJ1-5	CASSPTTGFAQPQHF	TGTGCCAGCAGTCCCACGACAGGGTTCGCTCAGCCCCAGCATTTT
.	TRBD1	TRBV5-5	TRBJ2-1	CASSLGVGGYEQFF	TGTGCCAGCAGTCTGGGGGTAGGGGGCTATGAGCAGTTCTTC
.	.	TRBV7-8	TRBJ1-2	CASSLASEGRAGGYTF	TGTGCCAGCAGCTTAGCGAGTGAGGGCCGGGCGGGGGGCTACACCTTC
few	TRBD2	TRBV29-1	TRBJ2-7	CSVGSGSSYEQYF	TGCAGCGTTGGGAGCGGGAGCTCCTACGAGCAGTACTTC
.	.	TRBV18	TRBJ1-5	CASSEGEPNQPQHF	TGTGCCAGCTCAGAAGGGGAACCTAATCAGCCCCAGCATTTT
.	.	TRBV2	TRBJ1-5	CASSGGGQGWNQPQHF	TGTGCCAGCAGTGGGGGGGGGCAGGGATGGAATCAGCCCCAGCATTTT
once	TRBD2	TRBV7-8	TRBJ2-7	CASSLAWERGGEQYF	TGTGCCAGCAGCTTAGCGTGGGAGCGGGGAGGGGAGCAGTACTTC
.	.	TRBV5-1	TRBJ1-5	CASSLVGGGQPQHF	TGCGCCAGCAGCTTGGTGGGGGGGGGACAGCCCCAGCATTTT
once	TRBD1	TRBV9	TRBJ2-3	CASSSSGQGARTDTQYF	TGTGCCAGCAGCTCATCTGGACAGGGGGCGAGGACAGATACGCAGTATTTT